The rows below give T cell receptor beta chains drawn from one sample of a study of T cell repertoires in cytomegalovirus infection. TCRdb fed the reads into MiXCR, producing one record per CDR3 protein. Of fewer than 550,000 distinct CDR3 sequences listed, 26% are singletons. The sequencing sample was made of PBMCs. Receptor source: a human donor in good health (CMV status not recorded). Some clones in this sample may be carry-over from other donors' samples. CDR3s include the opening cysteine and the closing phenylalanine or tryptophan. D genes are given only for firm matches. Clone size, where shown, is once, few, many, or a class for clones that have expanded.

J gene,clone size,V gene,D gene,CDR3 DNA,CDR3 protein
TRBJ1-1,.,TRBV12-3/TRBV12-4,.,TGTGCCAGCAGCTTAGGGAGCGACAACACTGAAGCTTTCTTT,CASSLGSDNTEAFF
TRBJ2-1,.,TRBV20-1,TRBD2,TGCAGTGCTAGAGTTTGGGGGGGACCACAGCGCTACAATGAGCAGTTCTTC,CSARVWGGPQRYNEQFF
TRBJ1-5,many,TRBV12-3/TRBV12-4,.,TGTGCCAGCAGGGTGGGGGCCAACAATCAGCCCCAGCATTTT,CASRVGANNQPQHF
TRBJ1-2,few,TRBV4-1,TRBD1,TGCGCCAGCAGCCGGGAGGGGGCCGGGGGGAACTATGGCTACACCTTC,CASSREGAGGNYGYTF
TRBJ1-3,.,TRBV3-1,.,TGTGCCAGCAGCCAAGTGTCCTCGGGGGGAAACACCATATATTTT,CASSQVSSGGNTIYF
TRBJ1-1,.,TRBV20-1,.,TGCAGTGCTGTCGGGGGCCTAAACACTGAAGCTTTCTTT,CSAVGGLNTEAFF
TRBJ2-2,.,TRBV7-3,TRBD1,TGTGCCAGCAGCTTAGGGTTGACAGGGTCCACCGGGGAGCTGTTTTTT,CASSLGLTGSTGELFF
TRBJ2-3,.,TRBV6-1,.,TGTGCCAGCAGTGATGAGGGGACTCGCACAGATACGCAGTATTTT,CASSDEGTRTDTQYF
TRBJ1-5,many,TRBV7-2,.,TGTGCCAGCAGCTTACCCCAGGCTAATCAGCCCCAGCATTTT,CASSLPQANQPQHF
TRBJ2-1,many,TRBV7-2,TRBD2,TGTGCCAGCAGCCGAGGGCCGGGACTAGCGGGACCTCTGGTCCACAATGAGCAGTTCTTC,CASSRGPGLAGPLVHNEQFF
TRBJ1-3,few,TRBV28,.,TGTGCCAGCAGTCAGGTGTTGTCATCGACGTCTGGAAACACCATATATTTT,CASSQVLSSTSGNTIYF
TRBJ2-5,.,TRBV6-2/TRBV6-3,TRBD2,TGTGCCAGCAGTTACTTCGGACTAGCGGAAGAGACCCAGTACTTC,CASSYFGLAEETQYF
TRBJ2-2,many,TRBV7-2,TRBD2,TGTGCCAGCAGCCCTGGGGCGGGAGGAGGGACCGGGGAGCTGTTTTTT,CASSPGAGGGTGELFF
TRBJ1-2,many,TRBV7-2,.,TGTGCCAGCAGCCCTTTACCGGACAGTAACTATGGCTACACCTTC,CASSPLPDSNYGYTF
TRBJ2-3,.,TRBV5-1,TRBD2,TGCGCCAGCAGACCCGGGACTAACACAGATACGCAGTATTTT,CASRPGTNTDTQYF
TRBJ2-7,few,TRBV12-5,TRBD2,TGTGCTAGTGGTTTGGTACCGAGGAGCGGGAGACCCTACGAGCAGTACTTC,CASGLVPRSGRPYEQYF
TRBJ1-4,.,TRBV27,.,TGTGCCAGCAGCCGTCTCAATGAAAAACTGTTTTTT,CASSRLNEKLFF
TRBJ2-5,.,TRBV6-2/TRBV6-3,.,TGTGCCAGCAGCTCATCCGGGACTCGGCAAGAGACCCAGTACTTC,CASSSSGTRQETQYF
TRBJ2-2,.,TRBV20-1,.,TGCAGTGCTAGAGGGTGGGGCCGGGCCGGGGAGCTGTTTTTT,CSARGWGRAGELFF
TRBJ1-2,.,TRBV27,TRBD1,TGTGCCAGCAGGCGCCAAACAGGGGGCTATTACGGCTACACCTTC,CASRRQTGGYYGYTF
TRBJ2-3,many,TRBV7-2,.,TGTGCCAGCAGCTTAGTGGCGGGTGATGGGGCAGATACGCAGTATTTT,CASSLVAGDGADTQYF
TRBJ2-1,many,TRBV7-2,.,TGTGCCAGCAGCTTAGACGGGAGTATTGAGCAGTTCTTC,CASSLDGSIEQFF
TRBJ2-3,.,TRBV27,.,TGTGCCAGCAGTCCCAACGGGGGCCCAGATACGCAGTATTTT,CASSPNGGPDTQYF
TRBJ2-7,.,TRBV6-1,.,TGTGCCAGCAGTTTCGGTAGGGGAGCCGAGCAGTACTTC,CASSFGRGAEQYF
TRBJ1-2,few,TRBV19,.,TGTGCCAGTAGCCAAGGTCGGGGTTGGTATGGCTACACCTTC,CASSQGRGWYGYTF
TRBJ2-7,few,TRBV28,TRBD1,TGTGCCAGCAGTCCATGGGACAGGCTTGCTTACGAGCAGTACTTC,CASSPWDRLAYEQYF
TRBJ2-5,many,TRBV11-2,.,TGTGCCAGCAGTCCAAGTCAACAGGAATGGGAGACCCAGTACTTC,CASSPSQQEWETQYF
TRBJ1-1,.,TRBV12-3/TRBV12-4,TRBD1,TGTGCCAGCATCCAGGGACAGGGCTCTAAAGCTTTCTTT,CASIQGQGSKAFF
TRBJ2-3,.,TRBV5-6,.,TGTGCCAGCAGCTCGGTTACCGGGCCCCTAAGCACAGATACGCAGTATTTT,CASSSVTGPLSTDTQYF
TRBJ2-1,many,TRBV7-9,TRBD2,TGTGCCAGCAGCTTAGGGGTCCTGCGGGAGGCTACCTACAATGAGCAGTTCTTC,CASSLGVLREATYNEQFF
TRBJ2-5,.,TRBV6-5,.,TGTGCCAGCAGCACTCTAGCTTTCTCAGAGACCCAGTACTTC,CASSTLAFSETQYF
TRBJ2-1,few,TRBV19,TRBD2,TGTGCCAGTAGTATAATAGCGGGAGGGCTCTACAATGAGCAGTTCTTC,CASSIIAGGLYNEQFF
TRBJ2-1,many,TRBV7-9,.,TGTGCCAGCAGCTCCATAGTGAGCTCCTACAATGAGCAGTTCTTC,CASSSIVSSYNEQFF
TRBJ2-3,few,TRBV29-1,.,TGCAGCTCCGGGACTGTCTTGGGCACAGATACGCAGTATTTT,CSSGTVLGTDTQYF
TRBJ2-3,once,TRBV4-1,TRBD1,TGCGCCAGCCGGGGACAGGGTGGAGATACGCAGTATTTT,CASRGQGGDTQYF